This T cell receptor (beta chain) was identified in a study of cytomegalovirus exposure and HLA in healthy donors. Produced via immunoSEQ multiplex PCR; TCRdb's table is partial and in-frame only. Of 130,000 to 150,000 clones listed, roughly 86% are singletons. Looked up from germline, CDR1 is SGDLS and CDR2 is YYNGEE. The CDR3 is 14 residues long. V shed 0 bases and J shed 2 bases, with 7 bases lying between them. This chain connects TRBV9 to TRBJ2-3; no reliable D call. The sample comprised PBMCs. The TCR originated in a man in his late teens or twenties in good health and CMV-seropositive. The CDR3 spells CASSVDPLTDTQYF. CDR3 nucleotide sequence: TGTGCCAGCAGCGTAGATCCACTCACAGATACGCAGTATTTT.